The clone carrying this T cell receptor beta chain was seen only a few times. Its specificity is unknown. Sorting captured naive CD8 T cells as CD8+CD4-CCR7+CD45RA+. TCRdb used MiXCR to reprocess the PCR reads, holding one entry per CDR3 protein. The sample includes approximately 590,000 distinct CDR3 sequences, about 25% of them seen just once. These data are taken from a study of molecular identifiers for immune sequencing clone quantification. Study-level background: For replicates, RNA isolated from approximately 20,000 or 98,000 naive CD8 cells was divided into five portions, of which four were sequenced.

The ends lost 1 base at V and 9 bases at J; junction bases unmatched: 6. This CDR3 is 15 amino acids long. Germline CDR1 and CDR2: SGHAT and FQNNGV. Whole-study results and caveats: Spiked TCR RNA from one Jurkat cell reportedly showed up when mixed among roughly 1 million naive cells.

This sequence originates from a human donor in good health. Some libraries in this study had Jurkat cell RNA spiked in. Sample: naive CD8+ T cells from blood, with Jurkat cell RNA spiked in. As to subset: FACS-sorted CD8+CD4-CCR7+CD45RA+ naive T cells. V is TRBV11-2 and J is TRBJ2-1, with 10 nucleotides matching TRBD2. The CDR3 DNA follows: TGTGCCAGCAGCTTAGTCCTAGCGGGAGCTGTTGAGCAGTTCTTC. The encoded protein is CASSLVLAGAVEQFF.